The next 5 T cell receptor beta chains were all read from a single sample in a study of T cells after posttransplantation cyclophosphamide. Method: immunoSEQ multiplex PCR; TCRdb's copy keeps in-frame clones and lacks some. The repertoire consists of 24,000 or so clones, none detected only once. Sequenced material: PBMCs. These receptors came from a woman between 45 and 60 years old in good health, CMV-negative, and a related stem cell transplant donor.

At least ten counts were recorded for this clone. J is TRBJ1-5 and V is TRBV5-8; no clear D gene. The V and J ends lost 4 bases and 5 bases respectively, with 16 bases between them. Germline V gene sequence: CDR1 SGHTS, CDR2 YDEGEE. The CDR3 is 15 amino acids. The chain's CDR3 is CASSRTGREYQPQHF. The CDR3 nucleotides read TGTGCCAGCAGCCGGACCGGACGGGAGTATCAGCCCCAGCATTTT.

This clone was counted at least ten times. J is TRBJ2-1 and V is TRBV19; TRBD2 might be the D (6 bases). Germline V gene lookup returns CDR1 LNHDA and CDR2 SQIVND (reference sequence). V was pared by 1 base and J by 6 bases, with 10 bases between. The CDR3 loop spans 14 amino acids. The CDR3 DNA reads TGTGCCAGTAGTATAGTCGGGGGATCCAATGAGCAGTTCTTC. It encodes CASSIVGGSNEQFF.

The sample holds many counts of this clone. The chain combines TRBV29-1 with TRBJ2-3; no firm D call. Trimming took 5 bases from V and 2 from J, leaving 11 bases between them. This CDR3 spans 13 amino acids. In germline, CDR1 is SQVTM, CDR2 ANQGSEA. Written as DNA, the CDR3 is TGCAGCGTTAGGAGAACGGACACAGATACGCAGTATTTT. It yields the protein CSVRRTDTDTQYF.

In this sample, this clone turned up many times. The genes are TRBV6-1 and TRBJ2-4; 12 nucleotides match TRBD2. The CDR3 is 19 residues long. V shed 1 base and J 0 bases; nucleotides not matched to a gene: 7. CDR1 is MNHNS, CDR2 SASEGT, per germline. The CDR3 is CASSEEWLAGGLAKNIQYF. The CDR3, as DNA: TGTGCCAGCAGTGAAGAATGGCTAGCGGGGGGGCTAGCCAAAAACATTCAGTACTTC.

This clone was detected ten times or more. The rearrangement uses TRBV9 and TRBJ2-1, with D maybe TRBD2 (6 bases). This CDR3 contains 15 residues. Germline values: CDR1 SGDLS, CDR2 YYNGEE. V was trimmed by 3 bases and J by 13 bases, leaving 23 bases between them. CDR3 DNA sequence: TGTGCCAGCAGCGCGTACGGGACTTACGCTTCGTTTCAGTTCTTC. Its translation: CASSAYGTYASFQFF.